This T cell receptor beta chain was captured by sequencing in a study of shared clonotypes between healthy human individuals. The study, taken as a whole, reports: The authors sampled blood alone, and tissue repertoires likely differ. Inspection by rarefaction showed sorted-subset sequencing to be incomplete despite large depth.

Some clones are missing from TCRdb's copy, which holds only in-frame ones; the method was immunoSEQ multiplex PCR. The repertoire holds 2,500,000 or so clones, 90% to 95% seen once, with over 0.12% in the top ten. About this clone: Antigen unknown.

CDR1 is MNHEY, CDR2 SMNVEV, per germline (reference sequence). CDR3 length: 15 amino acids. The J segment lost 9 bases and the V segment lost 4 bases, leaving 9 bases of the junction unmatched. The TCR comes from a young man in good health. The V gene is TRBV27, the J gene TRBJ1-6, with 7 bases lining up with TRBD1. The sample was naive CD4+ T cells sorted from blood. Stated subset: CD45RA+ positively selected. CDR3 residues: CASSYSRQGTSPLHF. The CDR3 bases are TGTGCCAGCAGTTACTCAAGACAGGGCACTTCACCCCTCCACTTT.